The 5 T cell receptor beta chains below all came from one sample that was sequenced in a study of T cell changes during pregnancy in multiple sclerosis. Clones were read by immunoSEQ multiplex PCR, and TCRdb kept only the in-frame ones, dropping some. The table shows tens of thousands of clones, with around 90% occurring only once. The source material was CD4+ T cells from peripheral blood mononuclear cells, sampled before pregnancy. All receptors derive from a female donor with multiple sclerosis, enrolled in a pregnancy study.

The V call is TRBV7-3, the J call TRBJ1-1; D possibly corresponds to TRBD1 (6 bases). The CDR3 is 15 residues long. V lost 1 base to trimming and J lost 1 base, with 10 bases between them. Per the germline V gene, CDR1 is SGHTA and CDR2 is FQGTGA. This chain's CDR3 is CASSLMAGANTEAFF. The CDR3 bases are TGTGCCAGCAGCTTAATGGCAGGGGCGAACACTGAAGCTTTCTTT.

This chain connects TRBV7-8 to TRBJ2-5; 9 bases match TRBD2. The ends lost 5 bases at V and 1 base at J; junction bases unmatched: 8. Germline assignment: CDR1 SGHVS and CDR2 FQNEAQ. The CDR3 totals 16 residues. The CDR3 sequence is CASSGSRLAAQETQYF. In DNA, the CDR3 is TGTGCCAGCAGCGGATCGCGACTAGCGGCCCAAGAGACCCAGTACTTC.

This clone was seen just once. CDR3 sequence (DNA): TGTGCCAGCAGTTACGGGACAGGGGTGGGCAATGAGCAGTTCTTC. This sequence encodes CASSYGTGVGNEQFF. The rearrangement links TRBV28 to TRBJ2-1; 10 bases match TRBD1. Germline trimming cut 4 bases from V and 6 bases from J; bases unmatched to any gene: 6. Germline V gene sequence: CDR1 MDHEN, CDR2 SYDVKM. This CDR3 spans 15 amino acids.

The chain uses TRBV7-8 and TRBJ2-7; 8 bases map to TRBD1. J lost 2 bases, V lost 2 bases, and 5 bases had no gene match. The CDR3 loop spans 15 amino acids. Germline assignment: CDR1 SGHVS and CDR2 FQNEAQ. CDR3 DNA: TGTGCCAGCAGCTTATACAGGGGGAGTCCCTACGAGCAGTACTTC. Amino acids: CASSLYRGSPYEQYF. Full variable domain (rest looked up from reference TRBV7-8 and TRBJ2-7): GAGVSQSPRYKVAKRGQDVALRCDPISGHVSLFWYQQALGQGPEFLTYFQNEAQLDKSGLPSDRFFAERPEGSVSTLKIQRTQQEDSAVYLCASSLYRGSPYEQYFGPGTRLTVT.

The V gene is TRBV2, the J gene TRBJ1-5; 9 bases align to TRBD1. The V segment lost 6 bases and the J segment 3 bases; nucleotides outside the gene matches: 6. The germline gives CDR1 SNHLY, CDR2 FYNNEI. CDR3 length: 15 amino acids. The CDR3 is CASSGTGGDNQPQHF. CDR3 nucleotide sequence: TGTGCCAGCAGCGGAACAGGGGGCGACAATCAGCCCCAGCATTTT.